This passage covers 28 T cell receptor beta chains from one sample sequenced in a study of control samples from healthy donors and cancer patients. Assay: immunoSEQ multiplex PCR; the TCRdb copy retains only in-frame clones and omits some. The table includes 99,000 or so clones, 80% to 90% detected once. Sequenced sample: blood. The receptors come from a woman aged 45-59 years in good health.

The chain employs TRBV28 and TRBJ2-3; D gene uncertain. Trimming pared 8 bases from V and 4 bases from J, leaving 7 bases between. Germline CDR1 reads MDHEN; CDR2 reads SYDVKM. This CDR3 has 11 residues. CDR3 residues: CASGMADTQYF. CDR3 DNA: TGTGCCAGCGGAATGGCAGATACGCAGTATTTT.

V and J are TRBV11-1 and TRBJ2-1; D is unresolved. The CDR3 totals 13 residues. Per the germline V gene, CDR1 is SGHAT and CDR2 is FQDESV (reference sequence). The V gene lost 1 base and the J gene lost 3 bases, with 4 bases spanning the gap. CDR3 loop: CASSLDYYNEQFF. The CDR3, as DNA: TGTGCCAGCAGCTTAGACTACTACAATGAGCAGTTCTTC.

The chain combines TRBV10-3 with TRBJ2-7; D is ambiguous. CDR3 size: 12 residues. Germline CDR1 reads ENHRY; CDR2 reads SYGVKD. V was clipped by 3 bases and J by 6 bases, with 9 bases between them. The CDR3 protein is CAISDASSEQYF. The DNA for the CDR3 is TGTGCCATCAGTGACGCGTCGAGCGAGCAGTACTTC.

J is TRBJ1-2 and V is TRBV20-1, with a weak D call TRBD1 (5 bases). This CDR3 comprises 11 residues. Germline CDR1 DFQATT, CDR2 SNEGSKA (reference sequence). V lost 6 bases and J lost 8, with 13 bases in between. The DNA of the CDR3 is TGCAGTGCGACGGCGGGGCCGGGCTACACCTTC. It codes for CSATAGPGYTF.

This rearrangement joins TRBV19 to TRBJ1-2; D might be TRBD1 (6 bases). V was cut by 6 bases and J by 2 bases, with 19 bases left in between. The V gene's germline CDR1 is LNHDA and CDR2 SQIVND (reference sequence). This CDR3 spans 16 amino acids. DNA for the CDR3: TGTGCCAGTAGATCTAGGGGGGGCGCAGTGAACTATGGCTACACCTTC. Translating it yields CASRSRGGAVNYGYTF.

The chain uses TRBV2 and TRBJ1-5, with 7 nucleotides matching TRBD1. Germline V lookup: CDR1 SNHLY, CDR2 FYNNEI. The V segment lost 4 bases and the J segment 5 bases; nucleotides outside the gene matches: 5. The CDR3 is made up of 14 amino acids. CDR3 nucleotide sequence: TGTGCCAGCAGTGCGGTCAGGGGGGATCAGCCCCAGCATTTT. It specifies CASSAVRGDQPQHF. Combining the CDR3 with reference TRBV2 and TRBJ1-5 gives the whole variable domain EPEVTQTPSHQVTQMGQEVILRCVPISNHLYFYWYRQILGQKVEFLVSFYNNEISEKSEIFDDQFSVERPDGSNFTLKIRSTKLEDSAMYFCASSAVRGDQPQHFGDGTRLSIL.

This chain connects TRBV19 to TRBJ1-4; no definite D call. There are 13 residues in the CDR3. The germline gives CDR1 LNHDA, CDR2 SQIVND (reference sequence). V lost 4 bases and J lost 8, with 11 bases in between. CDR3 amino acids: CASSRSSREKLFF. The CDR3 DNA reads TGTGCCAGTAGTAGAAGCTCTCGAGAAAAACTGTTTTTT.

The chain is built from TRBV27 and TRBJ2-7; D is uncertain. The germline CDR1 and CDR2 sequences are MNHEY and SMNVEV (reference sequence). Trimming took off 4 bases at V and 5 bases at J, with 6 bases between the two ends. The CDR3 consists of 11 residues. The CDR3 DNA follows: TGTGCCAGCAGTTCTGGCCACGAGCAGTACTTC. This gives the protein CASSSGHEQYF.

The CDR3 region is CASSLDSVETQYF. In DNA, the CDR3 is TGTGCCAGCAGCTTAGATTCCGTTGAGACCCAGTACTTC. The chain has TRBV7-9 and TRBJ2-5; D not certain. The CDR3 totals 13 residues. The germline V gene has CDR1 SEHNR and CDR2 FQNEAQ (reference sequence). Trimming removed 1 base at V and 5 bases at J, with 8 bases between.

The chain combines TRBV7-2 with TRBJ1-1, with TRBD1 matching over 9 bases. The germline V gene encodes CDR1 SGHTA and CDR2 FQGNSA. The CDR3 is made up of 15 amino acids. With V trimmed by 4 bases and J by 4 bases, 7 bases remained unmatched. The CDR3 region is CASSWGTGKGTEAFF. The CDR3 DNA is TGTGCCAGCAGCTGGGGGACAGGGAAGGGCACTGAAGCTTTCTTT.

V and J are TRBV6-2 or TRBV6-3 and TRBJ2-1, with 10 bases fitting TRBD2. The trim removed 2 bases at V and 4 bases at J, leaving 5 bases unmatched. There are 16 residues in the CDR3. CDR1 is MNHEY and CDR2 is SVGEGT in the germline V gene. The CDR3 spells CASSYGGLAPYNEQFF. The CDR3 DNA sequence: TGTGCCAGCAGTTACGGGGGACTAGCGCCTTACAATGAGCAGTTCTTC.

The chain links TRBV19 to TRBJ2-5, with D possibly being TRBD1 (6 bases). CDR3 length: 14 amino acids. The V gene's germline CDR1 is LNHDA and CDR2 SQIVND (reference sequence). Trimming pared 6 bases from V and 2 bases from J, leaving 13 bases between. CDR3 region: CASSISGVQETQYF. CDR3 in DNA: TGTGCCAGTAGCATTTCAGGGGTACAAGAGACCCAGTACTTC.

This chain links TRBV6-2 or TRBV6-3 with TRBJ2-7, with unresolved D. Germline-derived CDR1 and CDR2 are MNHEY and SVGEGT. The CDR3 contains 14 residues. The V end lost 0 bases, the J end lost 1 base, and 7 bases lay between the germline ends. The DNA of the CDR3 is TGTGCCAGCAGTTACTCGACTCCGTCCTACGAGCAGTACTTC. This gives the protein CASSYSTPSYEQYF.

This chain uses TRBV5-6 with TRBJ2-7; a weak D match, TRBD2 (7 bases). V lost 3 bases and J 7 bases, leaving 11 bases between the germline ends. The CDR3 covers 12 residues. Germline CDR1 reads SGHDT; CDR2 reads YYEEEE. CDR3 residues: CASSWEGGEQYF. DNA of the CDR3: TGTGCCAGCAGCTGGGAGGGGGGAGAGCAGTACTTC.

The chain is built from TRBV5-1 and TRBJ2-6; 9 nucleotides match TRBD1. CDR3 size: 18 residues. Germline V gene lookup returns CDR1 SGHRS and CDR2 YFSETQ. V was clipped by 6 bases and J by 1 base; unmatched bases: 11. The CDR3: CASTFEGTGTSGANVLTF. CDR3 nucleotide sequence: TGCGCCAGCACTTTCGAAGGGACAGGGACGTCTGGGGCCAACGTCCTGACTTTC.

CDR3 sequence (DNA): TGTGCCAGCAGCTTAAGTAGGGCTAACCGAGGGACCCAGTACTTC. Its protein is CASSLSRANRGTQYF. The chain joins TRBV11-1 to TRBJ2-5; D gene uncertain. The CDR3 has 15 residues. Deletions cut 2 bases from V and 7 bases from J, with 17 bases between. Germline CDR1 reads SGHAT; CDR2 reads FQDESV (reference sequence).

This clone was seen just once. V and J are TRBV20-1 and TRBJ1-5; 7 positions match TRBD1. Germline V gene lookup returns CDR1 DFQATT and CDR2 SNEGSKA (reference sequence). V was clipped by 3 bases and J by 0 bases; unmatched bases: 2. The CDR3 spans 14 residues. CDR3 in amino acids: CSASRDSSNQPQHF. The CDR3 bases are TGCAGTGCTAGTAGGGACAGTAGCAATCAGCCCCAGCATTTT.

This CDR3 reads CASREGTGATEAFF. DNA of the CDR3: TGTGCCAGCAGGGAAGGGACAGGGGCCACTGAAGCTTTCTTT. The chain combines TRBV6-4 with TRBJ1-1, with 10 bases lining up with TRBD1. This CDR3 region has 14 residues. Germline values: CDR1 MRHNA, CDR2 SNTAGT. J lost 4 bases, V lost 6 bases, and 5 bases had no gene match.

This CDR3 reads CASRRSRDGSYEQYF. The CDR3 DNA follows: TGTGCCAGCAGAAGATCCCGCGACGGGTCCTACGAGCAGTACTTC. The chain employs TRBV2 and TRBJ2-7; D remains unclear. The germline V gene has CDR1 SNHLY and CDR2 FYNNEI. The CDR3 extends over 15 amino acids. Trimming left V 6 bases short and J 1 base short, with 16 bases between. Variable domain in full (rest from reference TRBV2 and TRBJ2-7): EPEVTQTPSHQVTQMGQEVILRCVPISNHLYFYWYRQILGQKVEFLVSFYNNEISEKSEIFDDQFSVERPDGSNFTLKIRSTKLEDSAMYFCASRRSRDGSYEQYFGPGTRLTVT.

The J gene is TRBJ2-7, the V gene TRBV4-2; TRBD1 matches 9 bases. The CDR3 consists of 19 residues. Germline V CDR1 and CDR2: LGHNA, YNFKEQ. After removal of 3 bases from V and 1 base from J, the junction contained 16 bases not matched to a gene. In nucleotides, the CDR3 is TGTGCCAGCAGCCATGACCGGGACAGGGCTAGGAGGTTATCCTACGAGCAGTACTTC. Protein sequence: CASSHDRDRARRLSYEQYF.

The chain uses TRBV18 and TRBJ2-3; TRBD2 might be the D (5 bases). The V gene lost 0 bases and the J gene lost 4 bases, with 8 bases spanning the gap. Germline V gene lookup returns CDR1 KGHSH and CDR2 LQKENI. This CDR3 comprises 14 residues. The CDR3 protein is CASSPPPSPDTQYF. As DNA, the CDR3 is TGTGCCAGCTCACCACCCCCTAGCCCAGATACGCAGTATTTT.

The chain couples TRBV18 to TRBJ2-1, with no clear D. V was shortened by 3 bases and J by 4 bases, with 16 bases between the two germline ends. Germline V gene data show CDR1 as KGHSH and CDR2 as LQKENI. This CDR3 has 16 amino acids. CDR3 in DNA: TGTGCCAGCTCACCCCAACAAAGTAAGGCTTACAATGAGCAGTTCTTC. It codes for CASSPQQSKAYNEQFF.

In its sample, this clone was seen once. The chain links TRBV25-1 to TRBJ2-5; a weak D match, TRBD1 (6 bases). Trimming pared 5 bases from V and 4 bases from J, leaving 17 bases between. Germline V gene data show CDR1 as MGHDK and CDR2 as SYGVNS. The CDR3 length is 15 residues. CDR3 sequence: CASSPRTEATETQYF. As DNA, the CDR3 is TGTGCCAGCAGTCCACGGACAGAGGCGACAGAGACCCAGTACTTC.

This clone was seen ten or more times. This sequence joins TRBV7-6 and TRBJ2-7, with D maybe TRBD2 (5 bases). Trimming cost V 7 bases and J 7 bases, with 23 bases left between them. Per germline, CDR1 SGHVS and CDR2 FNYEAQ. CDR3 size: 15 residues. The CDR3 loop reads CASIASGNVSGEQYF. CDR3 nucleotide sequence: TGTGCCAGCATCGCATCGGGGAACGTATCGGGTGAGCAGTACTTC.

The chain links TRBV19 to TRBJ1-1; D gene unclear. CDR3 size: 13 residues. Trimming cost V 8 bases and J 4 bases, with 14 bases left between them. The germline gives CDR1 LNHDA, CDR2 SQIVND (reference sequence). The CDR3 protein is CASASRVGTEAFF. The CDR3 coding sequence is TGTGCCAGTGCCTCGAGGGTCGGCACTGAAGCTTTCTTT.

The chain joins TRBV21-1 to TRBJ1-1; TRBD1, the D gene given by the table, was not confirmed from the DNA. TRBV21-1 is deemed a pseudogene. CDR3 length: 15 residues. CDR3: CASSKEARESTEAFF. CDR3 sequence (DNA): TGTGCCAGCAGCAAAGAGGCCAGGGAAAGCACTGAAGCTTTCTTT.

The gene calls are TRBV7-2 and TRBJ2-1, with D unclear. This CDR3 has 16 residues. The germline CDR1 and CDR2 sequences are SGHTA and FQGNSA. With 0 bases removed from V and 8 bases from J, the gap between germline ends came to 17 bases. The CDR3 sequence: CASSLAGRIYWDEQFF. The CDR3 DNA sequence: TGTGCCAGCAGCTTAGCGGGCAGGATTTACTGGGATGAGCAGTTCTTC.

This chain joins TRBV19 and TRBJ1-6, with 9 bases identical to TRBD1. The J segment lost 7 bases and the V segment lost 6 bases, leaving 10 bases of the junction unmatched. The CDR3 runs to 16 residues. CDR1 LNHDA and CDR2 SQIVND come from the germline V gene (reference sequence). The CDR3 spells CASRTPGQGSNSPLHF. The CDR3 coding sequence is TGTGCCAGTAGGACCCCGGGACAGGGATCGAATTCACCCCTCCACTTT.